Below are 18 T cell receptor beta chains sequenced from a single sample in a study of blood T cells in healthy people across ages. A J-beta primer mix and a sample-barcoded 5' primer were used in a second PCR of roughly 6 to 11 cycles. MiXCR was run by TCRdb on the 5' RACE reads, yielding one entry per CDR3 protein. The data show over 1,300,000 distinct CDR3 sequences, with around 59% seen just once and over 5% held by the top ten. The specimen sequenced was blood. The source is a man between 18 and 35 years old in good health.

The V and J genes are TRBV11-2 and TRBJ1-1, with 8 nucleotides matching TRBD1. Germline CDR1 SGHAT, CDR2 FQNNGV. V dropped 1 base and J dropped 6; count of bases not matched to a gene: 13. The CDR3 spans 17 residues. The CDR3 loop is CASSLAAGGLVRPEAFF. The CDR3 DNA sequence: TGTGCCAGCAGCTTAGCGGCAGGGGGCTTAGTCCGCCCTGAAGCTTTCTTT.

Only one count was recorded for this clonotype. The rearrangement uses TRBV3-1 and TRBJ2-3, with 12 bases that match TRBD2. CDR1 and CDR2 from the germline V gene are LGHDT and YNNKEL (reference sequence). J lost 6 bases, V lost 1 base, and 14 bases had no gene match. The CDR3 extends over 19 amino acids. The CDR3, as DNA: TGTGCCAGCAGCCAAGCCTCCTCTTCCCTAGCGGGAGGGCTGGATACGCAGTATTTT. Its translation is CASSQASSSLAGGLDTQYF.

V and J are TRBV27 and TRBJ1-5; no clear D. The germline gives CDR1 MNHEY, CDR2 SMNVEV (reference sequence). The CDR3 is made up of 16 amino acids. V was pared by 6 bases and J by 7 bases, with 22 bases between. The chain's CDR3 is CASRMTGIGNGQPQHF. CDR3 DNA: TGTGCCAGCAGAATGACCGGGATAGGCAATGGGCAGCCCCAGCATTTT.

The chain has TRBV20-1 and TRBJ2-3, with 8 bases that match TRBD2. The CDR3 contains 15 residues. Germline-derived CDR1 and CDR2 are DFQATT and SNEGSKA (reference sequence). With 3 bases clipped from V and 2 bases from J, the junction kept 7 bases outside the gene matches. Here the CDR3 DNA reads TGCAGTGCTAGGGGTATTAGCGGGACCACAGATACGCAGTATTTT. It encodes CSARGISGTTDTQYF.

The CDR3 DNA reads as TGTGCCAGCAGTCTCGGCCGGGAACTGCTTACCTACGAGCAGTACTTC. Its translation is CASSLGRELLTYEQYF. The chain uses TRBV7-9 and TRBJ2-7; D may be TRBD2 (5 bases). The CDR3 extends over 16 amino acids. Per the germline V gene, CDR1 is SEHNR and CDR2 is FQNEAQ (reference sequence). V lost 6 bases and J 2 bases, leaving 20 bases between the germline ends. Together with reference TRBV7-9 and TRBJ2-7, the CDR3 gives the full variable domain: DTGVSQNPRHKITKRGQNVTFRCDPISEHNRLYWYRQTLGQGPEFLTYFQNEAQLEKSRLLSDRFSAERPKGSFSTLEIQRTEQGDSAMYLCASSLGRELLTYEQYFGPGTRLTVT.

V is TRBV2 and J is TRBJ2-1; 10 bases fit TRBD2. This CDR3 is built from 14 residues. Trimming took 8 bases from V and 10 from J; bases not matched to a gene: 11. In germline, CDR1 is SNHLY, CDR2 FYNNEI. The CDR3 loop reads CASPRPLSGREQFF. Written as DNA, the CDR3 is TGTGCCAGCCCTCGCCCACTTAGCGGGAGGGAGCAGTTCTTC.

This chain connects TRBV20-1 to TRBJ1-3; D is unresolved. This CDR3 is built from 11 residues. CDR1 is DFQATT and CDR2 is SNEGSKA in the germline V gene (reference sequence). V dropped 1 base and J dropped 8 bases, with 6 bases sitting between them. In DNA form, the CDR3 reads TGCAGTGCTAGAGCCGGACACACCATATATTTT. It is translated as CSARAGHTIYF.

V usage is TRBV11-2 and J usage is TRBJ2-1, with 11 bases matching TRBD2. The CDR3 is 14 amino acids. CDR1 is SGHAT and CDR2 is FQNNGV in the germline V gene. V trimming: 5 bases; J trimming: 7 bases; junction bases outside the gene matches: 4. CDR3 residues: CASSLRTSGNEQFF. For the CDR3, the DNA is TGTGCCAGCAGCCTCCGGACTAGCGGGAATGAGCAGTTCTTC.

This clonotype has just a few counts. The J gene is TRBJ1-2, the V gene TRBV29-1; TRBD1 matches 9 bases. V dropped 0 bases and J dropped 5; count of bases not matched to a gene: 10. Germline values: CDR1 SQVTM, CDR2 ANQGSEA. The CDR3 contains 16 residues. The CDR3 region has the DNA TGCAGCGTTGAAGAGGTTGGGGACAGGGTCGAGTATGGCTACACCTTC. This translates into CSVEEVGDRVEYGYTF.

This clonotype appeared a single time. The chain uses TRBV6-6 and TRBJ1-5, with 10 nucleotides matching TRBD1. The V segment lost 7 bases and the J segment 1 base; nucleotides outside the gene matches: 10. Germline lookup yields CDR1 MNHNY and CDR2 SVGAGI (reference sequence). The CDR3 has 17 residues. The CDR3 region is CASTFPLGQGSNQPQHF. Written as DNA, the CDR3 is TGTGCCAGCACCTTCCCCTTGGGACAGGGGAGCAATCAGCCCCAGCATTTT.

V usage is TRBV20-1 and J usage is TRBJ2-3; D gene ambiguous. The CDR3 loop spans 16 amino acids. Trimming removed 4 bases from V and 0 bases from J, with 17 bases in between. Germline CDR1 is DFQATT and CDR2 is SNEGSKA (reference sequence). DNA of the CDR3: TGCAGTGCTATCCCCGGCGAAGGACCTAGCACAGATACGCAGTATTTT. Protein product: CSAIPGEGPSTDTQYF.

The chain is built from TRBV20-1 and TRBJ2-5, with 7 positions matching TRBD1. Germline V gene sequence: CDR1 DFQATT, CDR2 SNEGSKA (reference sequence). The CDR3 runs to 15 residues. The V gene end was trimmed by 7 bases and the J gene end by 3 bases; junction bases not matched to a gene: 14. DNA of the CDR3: TGCAGTGTCACCGAATGGACAGGTGGTGAAGAGACCCAGTACTTC. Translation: CSVTEWTGGEETQYF.

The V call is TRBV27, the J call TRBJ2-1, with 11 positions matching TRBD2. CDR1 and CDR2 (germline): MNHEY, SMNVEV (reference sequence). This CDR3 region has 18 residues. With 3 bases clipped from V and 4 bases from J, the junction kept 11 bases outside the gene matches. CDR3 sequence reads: CASSFLGRLAGGYNEQFF. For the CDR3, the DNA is TGTGCCAGCAGTTTTTTAGGCCGGCTAGCGGGAGGTTACAATGAGCAGTTCTTC.

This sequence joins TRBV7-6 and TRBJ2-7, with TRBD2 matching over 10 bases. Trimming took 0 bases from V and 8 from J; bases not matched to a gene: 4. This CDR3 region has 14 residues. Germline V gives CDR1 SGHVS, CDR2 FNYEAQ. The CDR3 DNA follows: TGTGCCAGCAGCTTAGCTCCTAGCGGGGGAAAGCAGTACTTC. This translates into CASSLAPSGGKQYF. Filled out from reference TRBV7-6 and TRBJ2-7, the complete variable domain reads GAGVSQSPRYKVTKRGQDVALRCDPISGHVSLYWYRQALGQGPEFLTYFNYEAQQDKSGLPNDRFSAERPEGSISTLTIQRTEQRDSAMYRCASSLAPSGGKQYFGPGTRLTVT.

The DNA of the CDR3 is TGCAGTGCTAGAGATACCCAGGGGAGCTCCTATAATTCACCCCTCCACTTT. Translating it yields CSARDTQGSSYNSPLHF. The J gene is TRBJ1-6, the V gene TRBV20-1; a weak D match, TRBD1 (6 bases). The V end was cut by 0 bases, the J end by 0 bases, with 12 bases between. Germline CDR1 is DFQATT and CDR2 is SNEGSKA (reference sequence). This CDR3 comprises 17 residues.

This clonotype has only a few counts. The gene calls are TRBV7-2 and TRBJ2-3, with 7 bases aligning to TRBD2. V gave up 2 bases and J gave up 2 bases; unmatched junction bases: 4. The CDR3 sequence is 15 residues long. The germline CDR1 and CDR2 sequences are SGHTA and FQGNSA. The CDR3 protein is CASSLPGTNTDTQYF. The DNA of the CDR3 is TGTGCCAGCAGCTTACCAGGGACTAACACAGATACGCAGTATTTT.

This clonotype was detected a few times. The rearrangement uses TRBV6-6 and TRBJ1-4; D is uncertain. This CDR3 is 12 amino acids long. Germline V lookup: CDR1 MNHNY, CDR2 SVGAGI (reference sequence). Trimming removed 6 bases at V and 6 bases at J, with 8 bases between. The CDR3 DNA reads TGTGCCAGCAGCGATGGGTATGAAAAACTGTTTTTT. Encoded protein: CASSDGYEKLFF.

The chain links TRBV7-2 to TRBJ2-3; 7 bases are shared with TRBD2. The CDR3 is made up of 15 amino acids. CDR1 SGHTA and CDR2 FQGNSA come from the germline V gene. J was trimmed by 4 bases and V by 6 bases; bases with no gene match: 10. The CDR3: CASSSGTTRADTQYF. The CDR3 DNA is TGTGCCAGCAGTTCCGGGACTACCCGCGCAGATACGCAGTATTTT. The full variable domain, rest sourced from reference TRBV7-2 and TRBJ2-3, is GAGVSQSPSNKVTEKGKDVELRCDPISGHTALYWYRQSLGQGLEFLIYFQGNSAPDKSGLPSDRFSAERTGGSVSTLTIQRTQQEDSAVYLCASSSGTTRADTQYFGPGTRLTVL.